Shown below are 25 T cell receptor beta chains from a single sample sequenced in a study of blood T cell repertoires in COVID-19 (dated by TCRdb to about 2020). Library construction relied on the immunoSEQ multiplex PCR assay. Imported from immuneACCESS, the table was reduced by TCRdb to in-frame sequences with V and J called. These copies leave out some clones; in studies compared against another copy, an unresolved V gene accounts for under half, and the cause of the remainder is not known. This sample lists approximately 250,000 clones; around nine tenths were detected once. The ten largest clones capture approximately 10% of the sample. The sequenced material came from peripheral blood. The origin of the receptors is a man in his forties or fifties with active or convalescent COVID-19.

The rearrangement joins TRBV5-4 to TRBJ2-7; 9 positions agree with TRBD2. The CDR3 is 15 residues long. Germline loops: CDR1 SGHNT, CDR2 YYREEE (reference sequence). Trimming took 5 bases from V and 4 from J; bases not matched to a gene: 10. The CDR3, as DNA: TGTGCCAGCAGAAACAGCGGGAGGAGGGTTTACGAGCAGTACTTC. Residues: CASRNSGRRVYEQYF.

The chain recombines TRBV6-5 with TRBJ2-2, with 10 bases fitting TRBD2. CDR3 length: 14 amino acids. CDR1 is MNHEY and CDR2 is SVGAGI in the germline V gene. V shed 8 bases and J 10 bases; nucleotides not matched to a gene: 10. The CDR3 sequence is CASHQRGGWKELFF. The CDR3, as DNA: TGTGCCAGCCATCAGCGGGGGGGCTGGAAGGAGCTGTTTTTT.

The CDR3 DNA reads TGTGCCAGCAGTGAACAGGGGGTTTACAATGAGCAGTTCTTC. Its protein product is CASSEQGVYNEQFF. The chain carries TRBV25-1 and TRBJ2-1; 7 nucleotides align to TRBD1. There are 14 residues in the CDR3. The V and J ends lost 2 bases and 4 bases, in that order; junction bases with no gene match: 2. In germline, CDR1 is MGHDK, CDR2 SYGVNS.

The V call is TRBV7-3, the J call TRBJ2-2; 7 positions match TRBD2. CDR1 and CDR2 (germline): SGHTA, FQGTGA. There are 14 residues in the CDR3. Trimming removed 4 bases from V and 5 bases from J; junction bases left unmatched: 4. CDR3 amino acids: CASSSPRGTGELFF. The CDR3 region has the DNA TGTGCCAGCAGCTCGCCGCGGGGGACCGGGGAGCTGTTTTTT.

This clone was picked up one time. This rearrangement joins TRBV27 to TRBJ1-4; 7 nucleotides align to TRBD1. This CDR3 is built from 15 residues. Germline V gene data show CDR1 as MNHEY and CDR2 as SMNVEV (reference sequence). V trimming: 1 base; J trimming: 5 bases; junction bases outside the gene matches: 4. The CDR3 DNA is TGTGCCAGCAGTTTATTGCCGACAGGGAATGAAAAACTGTTTTTT. Residues: CASSLLPTGNEKLFF.

The CDR3 nucleotides are TGCGCCAGCACCCTAATGATTCAGGGGGCGGAAGAGACCCAGTACTTC. This codes for CASTLMIQGAEETQYF. This chain links TRBV10-1 with TRBJ2-5, with 8 bases that match TRBD1. This CDR3 has 16 amino acids. V lost 7 bases to trimming and J lost 3 bases; unmatched junction nucleotides: 13. Germline V gives CDR1 WNHNN, CDR2 SYGVQD (reference sequence).

The J gene is TRBJ1-1, the V gene TRBV30, with TRBD1 identical over 12 bases. Per germline, CDR1 GTSNPN and CDR2 SVGIG (reference sequence). The CDR3 has 15 amino acids. The V gene end was trimmed by 1 base and the J gene end by 6 bases; junction bases not matched to a gene: 6. The CDR3 spells CAWSEGDRGRAEAFF. CDR3 nucleotides: TGTGCCTGGAGTGAGGGGGACAGGGGGCGGGCTGAAGCTTTCTTT.

The V call is TRBV4-1, the J call TRBJ2-7; D is possibly TRBD1 (6 bases). Trimming stripped 1 base from V and 2 bases from J, with 15 bases between. The germline CDR1 and CDR2 sequences are MGHRA and YSYEKL. The CDR3 is made up of 16 amino acids. The CDR3 DNA follows: TGCGCCAGCAGCCAAGGGGCCGGGACAAGCCCCTACGAGCAGTACTTC. Its protein product is CASSQGAGTSPYEQYF.

The chain carries TRBV6-5 and TRBJ1-4; 10 positions agree with TRBD1. CDR1 MNHEY and CDR2 SVGAGI come from the germline V gene. The CDR3 contains 13 residues. V lost 8 bases, J lost 8 bases, and 5 bases stayed unmatched. CDR3 residues: CASGGTGAEKLFF. CDR3 DNA sequence: TGTGCCAGCGGAGGGACAGGGGCCGAAAAACTGTTTTTT.

This sequence joins TRBV29-1 and TRBJ1-1; D unresolved. V shed 6 bases and J shed 5 bases, with 13 bases lying between them. Germline loops: CDR1 SQVTM, CDR2 ANQGSEA. CDR3 size: 12 residues. The CDR3 loop is CSVTSRGTEAFF. CDR3 nucleotide sequence: TGCAGCGTAACTAGTCGGGGAACTGAAGCTTTCTTT.

The chain employs TRBV4-1 and TRBJ2-7; D unclear. The CDR3 spans 13 residues. V gave up 1 base and J gave up 4 bases, with 8 bases separating them. CDR1 MGHRA and CDR2 YSYEKL come from the germline V gene. CDR3 loop: CASSQASGYEQYF. In DNA, the CDR3 is TGCGCCAGCAGCCAAGCCTCCGGGTACGAGCAGTACTTC.

The chain links TRBV5-1 to TRBJ2-3; 10 nucleotides line up with TRBD2. V was clipped by 2 bases and J by 10 bases; unmatched bases: 19. Germline V gene data show CDR1 as SGHRS and CDR2 as YFSETQ. This CDR3 spans 18 amino acids. The CDR3 here is CASSLKAGGTTLGEPQYF. In nucleotides, the CDR3 is TGCGCCAGCAGCTTAAAAGCGGGGGGGACCACTTTAGGCGAGCCGCAGTATTTT.

The V call is TRBV5-6, the J call TRBJ1-2, with 7 bases aligning to TRBD1. From germline, CDR1 is SGHDT and CDR2 YYEEEE. The CDR3 consists of 11 residues. V lost 7 bases and J lost 6; bases outside the gene matches: 3. CDR3 nucleotides: TGTGCCAGCGGACAGGCTAATGGCTACACCTTC. Amino acids: CASGQANGYTF.

This clone occurred once. This chain links TRBV6-4 with TRBJ2-1; no definite D call. The germline V and J ends were trimmed by 6 bases and 0 bases, with 18 bases remaining between them. CDR3 size: 17 residues. Per the germline V gene, CDR1 is MRHNA and CDR2 is SNTAGT. The CDR3 DNA follows: TGTGCCAGCAGGAACCAGGCAGGTCATAGCTCCTACAATGAGCAGTTCTTC. This codes for CASRNQAGHSSYNEQFF.

This sequence joins TRBV30 and TRBJ1-5; D possibly corresponds to TRBD1 (5 bases). Germline V gives CDR1 GTSNPN, CDR2 SVGIG (reference sequence). This CDR3 has 13 amino acids. Trimming left V 2 bases short and J 7 bases short, with 12 bases between. The CDR3 DNA follows: TGTGCCTGGAGTTCAGGGTTCAGCCAGCCCCAGCATTTT. Translation: CAWSSGFSQPQHF.

The genes are TRBV24-1 and TRBJ2-2; D is ambiguous. Germline V CDR1 and CDR2: KGHDR, SFDVKD. Trimming took off 1 base at V and 2 bases at J, with 10 bases between the two ends. The CDR3 spans 16 residues. The CDR3 sequence is CATSDFAATNTGELFF. CDR3 bases: TGTGCCACCAGTGATTTTGCAGCGACCAACACCGGGGAGCTGTTTTTT.

A single count supports this clone. The V gene is TRBV11-2, the J gene TRBJ2-7; 11 positions match TRBD2. Losses at the gene ends were 5 bases for V and 2 bases for J; bases not matched to a gene: 2. The CDR3 runs to 14 residues. Germline V gene sequence: CDR1 SGHAT, CDR2 FQNNGV. In DNA, the CDR3 is TGTGCCAGCAGCGTAGCGGGAGGGCCCTACGAGCAGTACTTC. This codes for CASSVAGGPYEQYF.

V usage is TRBV9 and J usage is TRBJ1-1; a possible D gene is TRBD1 (5 bases). The CDR3 spans 15 residues. Per germline, CDR1 SGDLS and CDR2 YYNGEE. V was shortened by 0 bases and J by 5 bases, with 14 bases between the two germline ends. The chain's CDR3 is CASSVAGERGTEAFF. The CDR3 nucleotides read TGTGCCAGCAGCGTAGCGGGGGAGAGAGGGACTGAAGCTTTCTTT.

In regard to this clone: Mismatch with germline at one junction end may stem from a read error. The chain employs TRBV2 and TRBJ2-7; a weak D match, TRBD1 (6 bases). The CDR3 totals 14 residues. The V gene's germline CDR1 is SNHLY and CDR2 FYNNEI. The CDR3 is CASSEVQGSYEQYF. The CDR3, as DNA: TGTGCCAGCAGCGAAGTCCAGGGGAGCTACGAGCAGTACTTC.

This clone appeared a few times. This chain uses TRBV29-1 with TRBJ2-1, with 8 bases identical to TRBD2. Trimming took 8 bases from V and 7 from J; bases not matched to a gene: 10. This CDR3 region has 13 residues. Germline V lookup: CDR1 SQVTM, CDR2 ANQGSEA. The CDR3 region is CSTSGGPVNEQFF. The CDR3, as DNA: TGCAGCACCTCGGGAGGGCCAGTTAATGAGCAGTTCTTC.

Written as DNA, the CDR3 is TGCGCCAGCAGCTTGTACGGGGAGCTGTTTTTT. It specifies CASSLYGELFF. The V and J genes are TRBV5-1 and TRBJ2-2; D remains ambiguous. The germline CDR1 and CDR2 sequences are SGHRS and YFSETQ. This CDR3 has 11 residues. V was shortened by 1 base and J by 7 bases, with 2 bases between the two germline ends.

The J gene is TRBJ2-5, the V gene TRBV12-5; 7 nucleotides agree with TRBD2. The CDR3 is 18 residues long. Germline trimming cut 4 bases from V and 1 base from J; bases unmatched to any gene: 15. Germline V gene sequence: CDR1 LGHNT, CDR2 FRNRAP. This CDR3 reads CASGSGSTFRGVQETQYF. As DNA, the CDR3 is TGTGCTAGTGGTTCAGGGTCCACGTTCCGGGGGGTCCAAGAGACCCAGTACTTC.

The chain recombines TRBV5-1 with TRBJ1-2; D uncertain. V was trimmed by 3 bases and J by 4 bases, leaving 13 bases between them. This CDR3 is built from 14 residues. Germline assignment: CDR1 SGHRS and CDR2 YFSETQ. The chain's CDR3 is CASSSGSGPYGYTF. Written as DNA, the CDR3 is TGCGCCAGCAGCTCAGGCTCCGGCCCCTATGGCTACACCTTC. Using reference TRBV5-1 and TRBJ1-2 for the parts outside the CDR3, the full variable domain is KAGVTQTPRYLIKTRGQQVTLSCSPISGHRSVSWYQQTPGQGLQFLFEYFSETQRNKGNFPGRFSGRQFSNSRSEMNVSTLELGDSALYLCASSSGSGPYGYTFGSGTRLTVV.

The genes are TRBV30 and TRBJ2-2; D not certain. There are 13 residues in the CDR3. The germline V gene has CDR1 GTSNPN and CDR2 SVGIG (reference sequence). V was clipped by 2 bases and J by 4 bases, with 8 bases between them. CDR3 nucleotide sequence: TGTGCCTGGAGTCCAGAATTCACCGGGGAGCTGTTTTTT. Translated: CAWSPEFTGELFF. The full variable domain, completed using reference TRBV30 and TRBJ2-2, is SQTIHQWPATLVQPVGSPLSLECTVEGTSNPNLYWYRQAAGRGLQLLFYSVGIGQISSEVPQNLSASRPQDRQFILSSKKLLLSDSGFYLCAWSPEFTGELFFGEGSRLTVL.

This sequence joins TRBV5-4 and TRBJ2-1, with 11 bases identical to TRBD1. Trimming took 3 bases from V and 7 from J; bases not matched to a gene: 9. Germline V gives CDR1 SGHNT, CDR2 YYREEE (reference sequence). The CDR3 covers 16 residues. The CDR3 region is CASSSGGDRGVNEQFF. DNA of the CDR3: TGTGCCAGCAGCTCTGGAGGGGACAGGGGGGTGAATGAGCAGTTCTTC.